This T cell receptor (beta chain) was sequenced for a study of vaccination effects on CD4 cells after COVID-19. ViraFEST assay sequencing came after antigen-specific CD4+ T cells were expanded with viral peptide pools. Culture lasted about 11 days before CD4+ T cell isolation. Convalescent patients had PCR-confirmed SARS-CoV-2 infection between March and December 2020. Each participant received a vaccine that was either BNT162b2 or mRNA-1273, given as two doses. A density of fewer than 2.5 million PBMC per well was used; these cells were cultured with 10 IU/ml IL-2 and approximately 9.4 ug/ml peptides. On days 3 and 7, fresh IL-2 medium replaced half the medium. Only one count was recorded for this clone. The target antigen is unknown. Using immunoSEQ multiplex PCR, the repertoire was profiled, and TCRdb retains in-frame clones only, with some absent. The sample has around 12,000 clones, just under 75% seen once.

Germline CDR1 MNHEY, CDR2 SVGEGT. The ends were cut back, 6 bases at V and 0 bases at J, with 9 bases in the middle. This CDR3 spans 14 amino acids. The study, taken as a whole, reports: Convalescent patients were few in the study, and early post-infection timepoints were absent. Marked clonal contraction was seen late after vaccination (in both infection- and vaccine-induced clones).

The source of this sequence is a human donor who had a prior SARS-CoV-2 infection. V is TRBV6-2 or TRBV6-3 and J is TRBJ1-5, with a possible D match to TRBD1 (5 bases). This specimen was CD4+ T cells from PBMCs cultured with HCoV-NL63 spike peptides, taken after COVID-19 vaccination. The CDR3, as DNA: TGTGCCAGCAGCCGGAGGGGTAGCAATCAGCCCCAGCATTTT. Amino acids: CASSRRGSNQPQHF.